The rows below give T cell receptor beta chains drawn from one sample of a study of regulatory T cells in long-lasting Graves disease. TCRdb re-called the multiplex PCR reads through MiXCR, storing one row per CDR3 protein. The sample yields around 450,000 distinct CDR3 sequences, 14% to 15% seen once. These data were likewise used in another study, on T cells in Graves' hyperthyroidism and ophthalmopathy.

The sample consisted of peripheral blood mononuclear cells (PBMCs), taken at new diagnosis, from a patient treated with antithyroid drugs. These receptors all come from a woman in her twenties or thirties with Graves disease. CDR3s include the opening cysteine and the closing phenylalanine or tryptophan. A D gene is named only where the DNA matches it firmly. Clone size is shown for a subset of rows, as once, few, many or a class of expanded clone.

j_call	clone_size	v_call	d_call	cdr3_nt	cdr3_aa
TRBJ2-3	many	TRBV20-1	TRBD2	TGCAGTGCTAGCCCTTCACATAGCGGGAGAACAGATACGCAGTATTTT	CSASPSHSGRTDTQYF
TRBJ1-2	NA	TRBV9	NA	TGTGCCAGCAGCGTAGGGCCCGGGGTGTCCGACATTTATGGCTACACCTTC	CASSVGPGVSDIYGYTF
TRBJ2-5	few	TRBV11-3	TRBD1	TGTGCCAGCAGTTCCTCCCGGACAGGGCCGGAGACCCAGTACTTC	CASSSSRTGPETQYF
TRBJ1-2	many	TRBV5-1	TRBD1	TGCGCCAGCAGCTCAGGACAGGGGGCGCGGCATGGCTACACCTTC	CASSSGQGARHGYTF
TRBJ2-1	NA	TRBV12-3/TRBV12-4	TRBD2	TGTGCCAGCAGTTGGCGGGAGTATGAGTTCTTC	CASSWREYEFF
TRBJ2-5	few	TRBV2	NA	TGTGCCAGCAGTTGGTGGTTGTCCGGCGGGTCGCAAGAGACCCAGTACTTC	CASSWWLSGGSQETQYF
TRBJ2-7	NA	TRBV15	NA	TGTGCCACCAGCAGAGAGGGTGGGAAGCAGTACTTC	CATSREGGKQYF
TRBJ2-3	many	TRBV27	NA	TGTGCCAGCTCGAGGGTTGACACAGATACGCAGTATTTT	CASSRVDTDTQYF
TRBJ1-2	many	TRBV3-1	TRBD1	TGTGCCAGCAGTCGGGACAGGGGATTAGGCTACACCTTC	CASSRDRGLGYTF
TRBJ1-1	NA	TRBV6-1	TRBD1	TGTGCCAGCACTAGGACAGGGATCATGAACACTGAAGCTTTCTTT	CASTRTGIMNTEAFF
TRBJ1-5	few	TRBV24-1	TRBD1	TGTGCCACCAGTGACTCCGACAGGGGAGGGAGTCAGCCCCAGCATTTT	CATSDSDRGGSQPQHF
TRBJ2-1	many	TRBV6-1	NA	TGTGCCAGCAGTGAAGCGACGGGGCCAAATTACAATGAGCAGTTCTTC	CASSEATGPNYNEQFF
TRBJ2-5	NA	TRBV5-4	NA	TGTGCCAGCAGCTTCCCCCAAGGGGCAGAGACCCAGTACTTC	CASSFPQGAETQYF
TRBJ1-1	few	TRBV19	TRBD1	TGTGCCAGTAGCACCGGGACAGGGGTCTACCCTTTCACTGAAGCTTTCTTT	CASSTGTGVYPFTEAFF
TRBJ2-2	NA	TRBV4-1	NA	TGCGCCAGCAGCCCCATTCTGACACTGAGCCGGGAGCTGTTTTTT	CASSPILTLSRELFF
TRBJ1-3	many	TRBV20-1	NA	TGCAGTGCTAGTCGACTCACCGGAAACACCATATATTTT	CSASRLTGNTIYF
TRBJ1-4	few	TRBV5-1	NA	TGCGCCAGCAGCTTGACCATAGGCTCGGGGACTCCAAATGAAAAACTGTTTTTT	CASSLTIGSGTPNEKLFF
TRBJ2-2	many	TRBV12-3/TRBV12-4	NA	TGTGCCAGCAGCTCACCCCTCGACAACCCCGGGGAGCTGTTTTTT	CASSSPLDNPGELFF
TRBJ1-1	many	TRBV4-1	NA	TGCGCCAGCAGCCACCTCCCGAGAGGATCCACTGAAGCTTTCTTT	CASSHLPRGSTEAFF
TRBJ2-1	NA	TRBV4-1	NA	TGCGCCAGCAGCCAACCCCACAGCGACCGCTACAATGAGCAGTTCTTC	CASSQPHSDRYNEQFF
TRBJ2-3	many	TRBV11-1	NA	TGTGCCAGCAGCTTAGCGTCCTCAGATACGCAGTATTTT	CASSLASSDTQYF
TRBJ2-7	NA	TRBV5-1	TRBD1	TGCGCCAGCAGCCCGGGACAGGGTCAATACGAGCAGTACTTC	CASSPGQGQYEQYF
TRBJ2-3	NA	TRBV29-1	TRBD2	TGCAGCGCGATGACTAGCGGGAAAACAGATACGCAGTATTTT	CSAMTSGKTDTQYF
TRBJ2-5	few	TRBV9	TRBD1	TGTGCCAGCAGCGTAGCTTGGGGACAGGGGCAAGAGGCCCAGTACTTC	CASSVAWGQGQEAQYF
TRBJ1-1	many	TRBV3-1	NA	TGTGCCAGCAGCCAAGACGAGCTGCTTAACACTGAAGCTTTCTTT	CASSQDELLNTEAFF
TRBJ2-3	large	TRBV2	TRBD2	TGTGCCAGCAGGGATACTAGCGGGTACACAGATACGCAGTATTTT	CASRDTSGYTDTQYF
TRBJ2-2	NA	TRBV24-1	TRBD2	TGTGCCACCAGTGCGGGGGGGGGGGAGCTGTTTTTT	CATSAGGGELFF
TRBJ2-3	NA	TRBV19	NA	TGTGCCAGTATAGCCAGGACACCGCCTTATACGCAGTATTTT	CASIARTPPYTQYF
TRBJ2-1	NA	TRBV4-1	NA	TGCGCCAGCAGCCAAGTGACTAGTCACAATGAGCAGTTCTTC	CASSQVTSHNEQFF
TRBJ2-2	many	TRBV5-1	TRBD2	TGCGCCAGCAGCCTGGAGCGGGAGAGGATCGGGGAGCTGTTTTTT	CASSLERERIGELFF
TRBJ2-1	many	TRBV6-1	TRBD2	TGTGCCAGCAGACCCGGACTAGCGATCTACAATGAGCAGTTCTTC	CASRPGLAIYNEQFF
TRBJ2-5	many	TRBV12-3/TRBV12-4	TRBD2	TGTGCCAGCAGTTTGGTTAGCGGGAAAGAGACCCAGTACTTC	CASSLVSGKETQYF
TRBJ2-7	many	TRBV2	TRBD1	TGTGCCAGCACTGACAGGGGTCGGGACGAGCAGTACTTC	CASTDRGRDEQYF
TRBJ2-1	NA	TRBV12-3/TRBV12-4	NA	TGTGCCAGCAGTTTCGGAGGGCCGGCGGATGAGCAGTTCTTC	CASSFGGPADEQFF
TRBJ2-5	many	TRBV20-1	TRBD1	TGCAGTGCTAAGGTCGGGACAGGGGCCCAAGAGACCCAGTACTTC	CSAKVGTGAQETQYF
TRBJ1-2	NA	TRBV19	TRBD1	TGTGCCAGTAGTTTTCTACAGGGGGTTGGCTACACCTTC	CASSFLQGVGYTF
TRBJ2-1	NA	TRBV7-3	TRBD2	TGTGCCAGCAGCTTAACGGGCGGCAGGATTAGCGGGGACAATGAGCAGTTCTTC	CASSLTGGRISGDNEQFF
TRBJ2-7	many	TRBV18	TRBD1	TGTGCCAGCAGCCCTCCGGGACAGGGGTACGAGCAGTACTTC	CASSPPGQGYEQYF
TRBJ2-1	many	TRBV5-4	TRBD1	TGTGCCAGCAGCTTACAGGGGCCCTCATACAATGAGCAGTTCTTC	CASSLQGPSYNEQFF
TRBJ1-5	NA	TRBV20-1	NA	TGCAGTGCTAGACCCGAAAATCAGCCCCAGCATTTT	CSARPENQPQHF
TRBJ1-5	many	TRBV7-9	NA	TGTGCCAGCAGCCTGGACAGTGGGAATCAGCCCCAGCATTTT	CASSLDSGNQPQHF
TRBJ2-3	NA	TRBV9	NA	TGTGCCAGCAGCGTAGGGCCGGGCTCCTACACAGATACGCAGTATTTT	CASSVGPGSYTDTQYF
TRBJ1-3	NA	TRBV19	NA	TGTGCCAGTAGTCTACGACGGGCGAGCTCTGGAAACACCATATATTTT	CASSLRRASSGNTIYF
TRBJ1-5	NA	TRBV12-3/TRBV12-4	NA	TGTGCCAGCAGCACAGGGTTTAATCAGCCCCAGCATTTT	CASSTGFNQPQHF
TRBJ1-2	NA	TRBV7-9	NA	TGTGCCAGCAGCTTAGCGCTACCCGCTTATGGCTACACCTTC	CASSLALPAYGYTF
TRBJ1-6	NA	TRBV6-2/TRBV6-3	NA	TGTGCCAGCAGCCAAGCCAGCTATAATTCACCCCTCCACTTT	CASSQASYNSPLHF
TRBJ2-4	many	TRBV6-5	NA	TGTGCCAGCAGTTACCGAGTGGGGATGGGCAAAAACATTCAGTACTTC	CASSYRVGMGKNIQYF
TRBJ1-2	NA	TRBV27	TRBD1	TGTGCCAGCAGTTGGGACAGGGGGCTACGAGGCTACACCTTC	CASSWDRGLRGYTF
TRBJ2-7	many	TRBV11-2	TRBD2	TGTGCCAGCAGCTTAGTATCAAGCGGGAGGCAAAGCTCCTACGAGCAGTACTTC	CASSLVSSGRQSSYEQYF
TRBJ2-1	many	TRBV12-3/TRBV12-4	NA	TGTGCCAGCAGAGGGCGCGCCAATGAGCAGTTCTTC	CASRGRANEQFF
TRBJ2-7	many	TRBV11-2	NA	TGCGCCAGCAGCTTGGCCGGCGAGCAGTACTTC	CASSLAGEQYF
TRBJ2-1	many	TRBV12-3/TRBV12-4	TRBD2	TGTGCCAGCAGTTTGGGTGTAGGGAGCGGGAGCGAGGATGAGCAGTTCTTC	CASSLGVGSGSEDEQFF
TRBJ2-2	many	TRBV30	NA	TGTGCCTGGATTCTCAGAAACACCGGGGAGCTGTTTTTT	CAWILRNTGELFF